This TCR beta chain was profiled in a study of blood T cell repertoires in COVID-19 (dated by TCRdb to the early 2020s). Concerning the study at large: Samples from collaborators originated in the United States, Italy and Spain and spanned both the acute and convalescent phases of COVID-19. The prospective study material was composed of cDNA or gDNA derived from T cells, B-cell-depleted T cells, or PBMCs. Deeply sampled blood TCRbeta repertoires from subjects exposed to, actively infected with, or recovered from COVID-19 were included in the dataset. The repertoires were released in a freely available public database meant as a resource for research on the immune response to SARS-CoV-2. The samples were drawn from two sources: the first 160 participants of the ongoing ImmuneRACE study, and 1,254 subjects contributed by 6 global collaborators. Sample metadata almost always included a de-identified subject ID, COVID-19 status, age in years and sex. Where available, HLA class I and class II types were obtained from metadata supplied by the sample provider rather than from assay-based typing.

Via the germline V gene, CDR1 is SGHDT and CDR2 YYEEEE. Measured from the cysteine to the phenylalanine, the CDR3 is 16 residues long. Only the CDR3 region is kept as DNA, spanning 48 bases read in frame from base 1. V loses 0 bases at its end and J loses 0 bases; junction bases beyond the gene matches: 2. Each collaborating institution followed its own protocols to collect whole blood in K2EDTA tubes. For TCRbeta analysis, collaborator samples were shipped as frozen whole blood, as isolated PBMCs, or as DNA extracted from either sample type. Points on this clone: It lacks a known antigen. No base quality information exists; no much larger clone differs at one position.

TCRbeta CDR3 regions were amplified from genomic DNA by means of the immunoSEQ Assay, a bias-controlled multiplex PCR. Per the authors' processing: Nucleated cell counts per sample were estimated from amplification of reference gene primers within the assay. To quantify the absolute abundance of each unique TCRbeta CDR3 rearrangement, sequence reads were collapsed and filtered. For each sample, productive Simpson clonality was calculated by taking the square root of Simpson's diversity index across productive rearrangements. The table was pulled from immuneACCESS by TCRdb, which kept in-frame rearrangements only. Such tables lose some clones; where checked, under half of the loss comes from unresolved V genes, and the rest has no known cause. The D gene and trimming were derived from the DNA, and the V and J assignments and clone size from that table. The sample table shows 60,000 to 90,000 clones, and 84% are seen once. The top ten clonotypes cover roughly 3.5% of the sample.

The full study reports these points: The quantity of clinical and demographic metadata differed by source and by participant and was supplied without curation.

The receptor was isolated from a man in his fifties with acute or convalescent COVID-19. Here the chain combines TRBV5-6 and TRBJ2-2, and 7 bases in between align with TRBD2. Sequencing input: peripheral blood. The CDR3 reads as follows: CASSLGLATNTGELFF. In nucleotides, the sequence is TGTGCCAGCAGCTTGGGACTAGCCACGAACACCGGGGAGCTGTTTTTT.